This TCR beta chain appears in the sequencing data of a study of cytomegalovirus exposure and HLA in healthy donors. About the study: A prior analysis found 117 million unique TCR beta sequences from around 190 million T cells.

Donors sampled were nominally healthy, though unrecorded immune exposures were likely. Study-level findings and limits: Reports state that TCR beta sequences accurately predicted most subjects' HLA-A and HLA-B alleles.

PCR was performed using 60 Vbeta and 13 Jbeta primers. Repertoires were generated with immunoSEQ multiplex PCR, while TCRdb's copy carries only in-frame clones and drops some. The table records under 120,000 clones, 79% of them present only once. The J segment lost 3 bases and the V segment lost 1 base, leaving 7 bases of the junction unmatched. The CDR3 totals 17 residues. Germline V lookup: CDR1 SGHVS, CDR2 FNYEAQ. Comment on this clone: Its antigen is not known.

The specimen was PBMCs. The chain uses TRBV7-6 and TRBJ2-1, with TRBD2 identical over 9 bases. This receptor was taken from a woman in her 40s in good health and CMV-seronegative. CDR3 residues: CASSLEETAGGYNEQFF. DNA of the CDR3: TGTGCCAGCAGCTTAGAAGAGACAGCGGGAGGCTACAATGAGCAGTTCTTC.